The 10 T cell receptor beta chains listed next were all sequenced from one sample in a study of naive and memory T cell subsets. Both TRBC1 and TRBC2 were covered by a beta constant-region primer of two equimolar oligonucleotides. The ligated cDNA underwent four PCR rounds using SP2 and nested alpha and beta constant-region primers. Each CDR3 protein gets one entry after TCRdb re-called the UMI-ligation and nested PCR reads with MiXCR. The data hold over 65,000 distinct CDR3 sequences, with roughly 9.2% observed a single time. The sequenced sample consisted of naive CD8+ T cells from blood. Receptors originate from a human donor in good health.

V is TRBV29-1 and J is TRBJ1-3; 11 nucleotides line up with TRBD1. The V and J ends lost 2 bases and 8 bases, in that order; junction bases with no gene match: 5. Germline-derived CDR1 and CDR2 are SQVTM and ANQGSEA. CDR3 length: 14 residues. The chain's CDR3 is CSVERTGGMDTIYF. CDR3 coding DNA: TGCAGCGTTGAAAGGACAGGGGGCATGGACACCATATATTTT. The full variable domain, with the rest looked up from reference TRBV29-1 and TRBJ1-3, is SAVISQKPSRDICQRGTSLTIQCQVDSQVTMMFWYRQQPGQSLTLIATANQGSEATYESGFVIDKFPISRPNLTFSTLTVSNMSPEDSSIYLCSVERTGGMDTIYFGEGSWLTVV.

This clonotype was detected only a few times. The chain links TRBV10-3 to TRBJ1-1; a weak D match, TRBD1 (5 bases). V was shortened by 7 bases and J by 4 bases, with 16 bases between the two germline ends. Looked up from germline, CDR1 is ENHRY and CDR2 is SYGVKD. This CDR3 is built from 14 residues. In nucleotides, the CDR3 is TGTGCCATCACCGGGGACGGGGCCGGCACTGAAGCTTTCTTT. Protein product: CAITGDGAGTEAFF.

This clonotype has just a few counts. V gene TRBV5-1 combines with J gene TRBJ2-7, with 7 bases lining up with TRBD1. Unmatched junction bases numbered 5, after V lost 3 bases and J lost 2 bases. CDR3 length equals 14 residues. The germline V gene has CDR1 SGHRS and CDR2 YFSETQ. The CDR3 sequence is CASSSPGQTYEQYF. The CDR3 DNA follows: TGCGCCAGCAGCTCACCGGGACAGACCTACGAGCAGTACTTC.

About this clonotype itself: This sequence may be a read error, since a much larger clone differs from it by one base. The chain carries TRBV6-1 and TRBJ2-1; maybe TRBD2 (5 bases). The CDR3 consists of 12 residues. CDR1 is MNHNS, CDR2 SASEGT, per germline. The CDR3 DNA sequence: TGTGCCAGCAGTGGCGGGTACAATAAGCAGTTCTTC. Translation gives CASSGGYNKQFF.

This clonotype was counted ten times or more. The chain uses TRBV19 and TRBJ2-1; no reliable D call. The CDR3 totals 15 residues. Germline CDR1 LNHDA, CDR2 SQIVND (reference sequence). V was pared by 3 bases and J by 0 bases, with 9 bases between. CDR3 sequence: CASSMQDNSYNEQFF. CDR3 DNA sequence: TGTGCCAGTAGTATGCAGGATAACTCCTACAATGAGCAGTTCTTC.

The V gene is TRBV5-1, the J gene TRBJ2-3; D remains unclear. Germline loops: CDR1 SGHRS, CDR2 YFSETQ. Trimming took off 0 bases at V and 5 bases at J, with 10 bases between the two ends. This CDR3 contains 14 residues. CDR3 loop: CASSLESVRDTQYF. The CDR3 DNA sequence: TGCGCCAGCAGCTTGGAGTCAGTGAGAGATACGCAGTATTTT.

The chain combines TRBV9 with TRBJ2-3; a possible D gene is TRBD1 (5 bases). The CDR3 sequence is 16 residues long. The ends were cut back, 4 bases at V and 0 bases at J, with 15 bases in the middle. CDR1 is SGDLS and CDR2 is YYNGEE in the germline V gene. CDR3 loop: CASSPGQDMSTDTQYF. CDR3 in DNA: TGTGCCAGCAGCCCAGGGCAGGATATGAGCACAGATACGCAGTATTTT.

Only a few counts were recorded for this clonotype. The rearrangement links TRBV7-6 to TRBJ2-5; no clear D. Germline-derived CDR1 and CDR2 are SGHVS and FNYEAQ. The CDR3 runs 15 residues. Trimming took off 1 base at V and 2 bases at J, with 11 bases between the two ends. CDR3 amino acids: CASSLGSYRQETQYF. DNA of the CDR3: TGTGCCAGCAGCTTAGGCTCGTACAGACAAGAGACCCAGTACTTC. Variable domain in full (rest from reference TRBV7-6 and TRBJ2-5): GAGVSQSPRYKVTKRGQDVALRCDPISGHVSLYWYRQALGQGPEFLTYFNYEAQQDKSGLPNDRFSAERPEGSISTLTIQRTEQRDSAMYRCASSLGSYRQETQYFGPGTRLLVL.

This clonotype was seen a few times. The V and J genes are TRBV27 and TRBJ1-5; 7 nucleotides align to TRBD1. The CDR3 loop spans 16 amino acids. Germline CDR1 MNHEY, CDR2 SMNVEV (reference sequence). Germline trimming cut 4 bases from V and 8 bases from J; bases unmatched to any gene: 14. The DNA for the CDR3 is TGTGCCAGCAGTTCCCTGACAGGGCCTCGTGATGAGCCCCAGCATTTT. The encoded protein is CASSSLTGPRDEPQHF.

The CDR3 spells CASGSLTDSLTGELFF. In DNA, the CDR3 is TGTGCCAGCGGCTCTCTCACGGACAGCCTCACCGGGGAGCTGTTTTTT. This rearrangement joins TRBV28 to TRBJ2-2; D perhaps matches TRBD1 (6 bases). The CDR3 has 16 amino acids. The germline V gene has CDR1 MDHEN and CDR2 SYDVKM. V was pared by 8 bases and J by 4 bases, with 20 bases between.